The 27 T cell receptor beta chains reported below all come from one sample, sequenced in a study of T cells in Graves' hyperthyroidism and ophthalmopathy. Using RNA transcripts as the source, TCR beta CDR3 regions were amplified. First-round RT-PCR with HTBI primers amplified the TCR CDR3 region. TCRdb reanalysed the multiplex PCR reads using MiXCR and keeps one entry per CDR3 protein. The sample comprises nearly 250,000 distinct CDR3 sequences, around 25% of which are singletons, and 35% rests with the top ten. The sequenced sample was blood. These receptors all stem from a woman between 40 and 55 years old with Graves' ophthalmopathy.

This clonotype was detected once. J is TRBJ2-5 and V is TRBV6-1; 8 positions agree with TRBD1. The CDR3 extends over 14 amino acids. V shed 6 bases, J shed 4 bases, and the junction held 7 bases outside the gene matches. CDR1 MNHNS and CDR2 SASEGT come from the germline V gene. CDR3 sequence: CASSGTGVGETQYF. For the CDR3, the DNA is TGTGCCAGCAGCGGGACAGGCGTAGGAGAGACCCAGTACTTC.

This clonotype was recorded a few times. The rearrangement joins TRBV7-8 to TRBJ2-5, with TRBD2 matching over 7 bases. V lost 2 bases and J lost 4; bases outside the gene matches: 10. Germline values: CDR1 SGHVS, CDR2 FQNEAQ. CDR3 size: 16 residues. CDR3 amino acids: CASSLWEGTKGETQYF. DNA for the CDR3: TGTGCCAGCAGCTTATGGGAGGGTACTAAGGGAGAGACCCAGTACTTC. Using reference TRBV7-8 and TRBJ2-5 for the parts outside the CDR3, the full variable domain is GAGVSQSPRYKVAKRGQDVALRCDPISGHVSLFWYQQALGQGPEFLTYFQNEAQLDKSGLPSDRFFAERPEGSVSTLKIQRTQQEDSAVYLCASSLWEGTKGETQYFGPGTRLLVL.

This clonotype showed up many times. The V and J genes are TRBV6-1 and TRBJ2-5; D is uncertain. The CDR3 loop spans 11 amino acids. Germline CDR1 and CDR2: MNHNS and SASEGT. V lost 5 bases to trimming and J lost 7 bases, with 8 bases between them. CDR3 nucleotides: TGTGCCAGCAGTCTCCTGGGGACCCAGTACTTC. As protein: CASSLLGTQYF.

The chain is built from TRBV29-1 and TRBJ1-1; possible D gene TRBD1, 6 bases. The length of the CDR3 is 16 residues. Germline CDR1 reads SQVTM; CDR2 reads ANQGSEA. V gave up 3 bases and J gave up 2 bases, with 19 bases separating them. This CDR3 is CSVDQGTIGRNTEAFF. Here the CDR3 DNA reads TGCAGCGTTGACCAGGGGACTATAGGACGTAACACTGAAGCTTTCTTT.

This clonotype was counted many times. The rearrangement uses TRBV19 and TRBJ2-7; no clear D. Germline V gene data show CDR1 as LNHDA and CDR2 as SQIVND (reference sequence). The V end lost 4 bases, the J end lost 4 bases, and 17 bases lay between the germline ends. The CDR3 is 15 residues long. The CDR3 sequence is CASSKVVATTYEQYF. The CDR3 region has the DNA TGTGCCAGTAGTAAGGTAGTTGCAACGACTTACGAGCAGTACTTC.

This clonotype was counted many times. This chain connects TRBV6-1 to TRBJ2-7; D is ambiguous. The CDR3 covers 15 residues. CDR1 and CDR2 from the germline V gene are MNHNS and SASEGT. V lost 2 bases, J lost 0 bases, and 11 bases lay in between. The CDR3 spells CASSELSPPSYEQYF. The CDR3 DNA follows: TGTGCCAGCAGTGAATTGAGCCCCCCCTCCTACGAGCAGTACTTC.

This clonotype showed up just a few times. The genes are TRBV15 and TRBJ2-7, with a weak D call TRBD1 (6 bases). Trimming took off 3 bases at V and 4 bases at J, with 10 bases between the two ends. This CDR3 comprises 13 residues. Germline values: CDR1 LNHNV, CDR2 YYDKDF (reference sequence). The CDR3 sequence: CATSRTGSYEQYF. Written as DNA, the CDR3 is TGTGCCACCAGCAGGACAGGATCATACGAGCAGTACTTC.

The genes are TRBV20-1 and TRBJ1-2, with D unresolved. The CDR3 loop spans 14 amino acids. V lost 0 bases to trimming and J lost 6 bases, with 14 bases between them. The V gene's germline CDR1 is DFQATT and CDR2 SNEGSKA (reference sequence). The CDR3 nucleotides are TGCAGTGCTAGAGATCTCGAGAGGGTGGATGGCTACACCTTC. Encoded protein: CSARDLERVDGYTF.

The chain combines TRBV6-1 with TRBJ1-2; D is perhaps TRBD1 (6 bases). CDR1 MNHNS and CDR2 SASEGT come from the germline V gene. The germline V and J ends were trimmed by 1 base and 4 bases, with 16 bases remaining between them. The CDR3 totals 16 residues. The CDR3 DNA sequence: TGTGCCAGCAGTGAAGGAGGGGGGGCCTATGGCTATGGCTACACCTTC. Translation gives CASSEGGGAYGYGYTF.

This clonotype was detected a few times. Germline is not matched at one junction end, which may reflect a read error. The chain employs TRBV18 and TRBJ1-2; D call uncertain. Germline values: CDR1 KGHSH, CDR2 LQKENI. The CDR3 has 13 residues. The CDR3 DNA reads TGTGCCAGCTCACTACCGGGGTCCCATGGCTACAGCTTC. Residues: CASSLPGSHGYSF.

The gene calls are TRBV7-8 and TRBJ1-1; D unresolved. Trimming took 1 base from V and 2 from J, leaving 5 bases between them. CDR1 SGHVS and CDR2 FQNEAQ come from the germline V gene. The CDR3 totals 13 residues. CDR3 nucleotide sequence: TGTGCCAGCAGCTTAGTGGACAACACTGAAGCTTTCTTT. As protein: CASSLVDNTEAFF.

V and J are TRBV20-1 and TRBJ2-5, with TRBD2 identical over 9 bases. Per germline, CDR1 DFQATT and CDR2 SNEGSKA (reference sequence). J lost 0 bases, V lost 6 bases, and 8 bases had no gene match. The CDR3 consists of 15 residues. This CDR3 is CSATSSGMYQETQYF. DNA of the CDR3: TGCAGTGCCACATCTAGCGGGATGTACCAAGAGACCCAGTACTTC.

The chain links TRBV4-2 to TRBJ2-2; tentatively, D is TRBD2 (6 bases). V dropped 1 base and J dropped 6 bases, with 18 bases sitting between them. This CDR3 contains 17 residues. Germline V gene data show CDR1 as LGHNA and CDR2 as YNFKEQ. CDR3 loop: CASSQVYRGSPAGELFF. The CDR3 DNA is TGTGCCAGCAGCCAAGTTTATCGGGGGAGTCCTGCCGGGGAGCTGTTTTTT.

The sample holds a few counts of this clonotype. The chain joins TRBV15 to TRBJ1-5, with no clear D. The V gene's germline CDR1 is LNHNV and CDR2 YYDKDF (reference sequence). Between the trimmed V and J ends, which lost 5 bases and 2 bases, there was a span of 16 bases. This CDR3 region has 16 residues. CDR3 residues: CATSPERVFGNQPQHF. The CDR3 bases are TGTGCCACCAGCCCCGAGCGGGTTTTCGGCAATCAGCCCCAGCATTTT.

A few counts support this clonotype. The rearrangement uses TRBV28 and TRBJ1-2; the D gene is possibly TRBD1 (5 bases). The germline V gene encodes CDR1 MDHEN and CDR2 SYDVKM. The CDR3 covers 15 residues. The germline V and J ends were trimmed by 1 base and 6 bases, with 15 bases remaining between them. CDR3: CASSLFLGQRNGYTF. The CDR3 nucleotides read TGTGCCAGCAGTTTATTTCTGGGGCAGAGGAATGGCTACACCTTC.

This clonotype was recorded many times. The V call is TRBV20-1, the J call TRBJ1-2; 8 nucleotides line up with TRBD1. V trimming: 5 bases; J trimming: 1 base; junction bases outside the gene matches: 6. CDR3 size: 14 residues. Germline CDR1 reads DFQATT; CDR2 reads SNEGSKA (reference sequence). Here the CDR3 DNA reads TGCAGTGCTGGCCGGACAGGGCTTAACTATGGCTACACCTTC. Its protein product is CSAGRTGLNYGYTF.

Only a few counts were recorded for this clonotype. This chain uses TRBV18 with TRBJ2-2; TRBD1 agrees at 7 bases. The junction had 3 bases not matched to a gene; V was cut back by 1 base and J by 4 bases. CDR3 length equals 15 residues. CDR1 and CDR2 (germline): KGHSH, LQKENI. DNA of the CDR3: TGTGCCAGCTCACCACAGGGGGCGGCCACCGGGGAGCTGTTTTTT. Its protein product is CASSPQGAATGELFF.

V is TRBV6-1 and J is TRBJ1-1; D might be TRBD1 (5 bases). V lost 6 bases and J lost 4, with 12 bases in between. From germline, CDR1 is MNHNS and CDR2 SASEGT. The CDR3 has 13 amino acids. The CDR3 nucleotides are TGTGCCAGCAGACAGGTGATGGGCACTGAAGCTTTCTTT. Its translation: CASRQVMGTEAFF.

Many counts were recorded for this clonotype. This CDR3 is CATYGSYNSPLHF. The DNA for the CDR3 is TGTGCCACCTACGGGTCCTATAATTCACCCCTCCACTTT. The genes are TRBV10-3 and TRBJ1-6, with D unresolved. This CDR3 has 13 amino acids. V was clipped by 10 bases and J by 1 base, with 8 bases between them. CDR1 is ENHRY and CDR2 is SYGVKD in the germline V gene.

This clonotype was recorded at least ten times. Compared with germline, one end of the junction differs, possibly owing to a read error. The chain uses TRBV2 and TRBJ1-2, with D maybe TRBD1 (5 bases). Per germline, CDR1 SNHLY and CDR2 FYNNEI. The CDR3 sequence is 14 residues long. CDR3 nucleotides: TGTGCCAGCACCGAAGGGGCGCCTAACTACGGCTACACCTTC. The encoded protein is CASTEGAPNYGYTF.

In its sample, this clonotype was seen a few times. The chain combines TRBV12-5 with TRBJ1-5; 7 nucleotides agree with TRBD1. CDR3 length: 15 amino acids. Trimming removed 4 bases from V and 0 bases from J; junction bases left unmatched: 3. Germline lookup yields CDR1 LGHNT and CDR2 FRNRAP. The CDR3 reads CASGWTGPSNQPQHF. CDR3 in DNA: TGTGCTAGTGGTTGGACAGGTCCTAGCAATCAGCCCCAGCATTTT.

This clonotype was observed many times. The chain is built from TRBV5-1 and TRBJ2-3; the D call may be TRBD1 or TRBD2 (6 bases each). The CDR3 length is 14 residues. Germline assignment: CDR1 SGHRS and CDR2 YFSETQ. V was pared by 4 bases and J by 2 bases, with 11 bases between. The CDR3 spells CASSQGTPTDTQYF. For the CDR3, the DNA is TGCGCCAGCAGCCAGGGGACTCCCACAGATACGCAGTATTTT. The full variable domain, completed using reference TRBV5-1 and TRBJ2-3, is KAGVTQTPRYLIKTRGQQVTLSCSPISGHRSVSWYQQTPGQGLQFLFEYFSETQRNKGNFPGRFSGRQFSNSRSEMNVSTLELGDSALYLCASSQGTPTDTQYFGPGTRLTVL.

This chain uses TRBV12-3 or TRBV12-4 with TRBJ2-7, with D possibly TRBD1 on 7 matching bases. There are 16 residues in the CDR3. The V gene lost 5 bases and the J gene lost 2 bases, with 19 bases spanning the gap. CDR3 in amino acids: CASSAQKGGGAYEQYF. CDR3 in DNA: TGTGCCAGCAGTGCCCAGAAAGGGGGCGGGGCCTACGAGCAGTACTTC.

This clonotype has ten or more counts. This chain links TRBV28 with TRBJ2-2; D may be TRBD2 (6 bases). CDR3 length equals 15 residues. V was trimmed by 2 bases and J by 0 bases, leaving 7 bases between them. Germline values: CDR1 MDHEN, CDR2 SYDVKM. CDR3 protein: CASSLGGSNTGELFF. The DNA of the CDR3 is TGTGCCAGCAGTTTAGGGGGGTCGAACACCGGGGAGCTGTTTTTT.

The CDR3 coding sequence is TGTGCCTACCAAGAGGGTAACTATGGCTACACCTTC. As protein: CAYQEGNYGYTF. This chain connects TRBV30 to TRBJ1-2; D is undetermined. CDR3 length equals 12 residues. Deletions cut 7 bases from V and 1 base from J, with 10 bases between. Per the germline V gene, CDR1 is GTSNPN and CDR2 is SVGIG (reference sequence).

This clonotype appeared many times. The chain is built from TRBV20-1 and TRBJ1-1, with TRBD1 matching over 7 bases. Trimming removed 2 bases from V and 7 bases from J; junction bases left unmatched: 4. This CDR3 is built from 12 residues. CDR1 is DFQATT and CDR2 is SNEGSKA in the germline V gene (reference sequence). This CDR3 reads CSARNQGVEAFF. The CDR3 DNA is TGCAGTGCTAGAAACCAGGGGGTTGAAGCTTTCTTT.

The V call is TRBV7-2, the J call TRBJ2-5; weak D call: TRBD2 (6 bases). This CDR3 comprises 14 residues. Looked up from germline, CDR1 is SGHTA and CDR2 is FQGNSA. V was shortened by 2 bases and J by 2 bases, with 9 bases between the two germline ends. The CDR3 DNA follows: TGTGCCAGCAGCTTATTTGGGGGGCAAGAGACCCAGTACTTC. Translating it yields CASSLFGGQETQYF.